These 13 T cell receptor beta chains came from one sample sequenced in a study of cytomegalovirus exposure and HLA in healthy donors. Primers: 60 Vbeta forward and 13 Jbeta reverse. Only in-frame clones appear in the TCRdb table, and some are missing; sequencing was by immunoSEQ multiplex PCR. Of some 170,000 clones in the sample, 9.5% are singletons; the top ten hold 1% to 1.5%. Sequenced: PBMCs. These receptors originate from a woman aged 25 to 39 in good health and CMV-seropositive.

The V call is TRBV6-1, the J call TRBJ1-3; D is ambiguous. V was cut by 0 bases and J by 2 bases, with 8 bases left in between. The CDR3 loop spans 15 amino acids. Germline V gene data show CDR1 as MNHNS and CDR2 as SASEGT. The CDR3 DNA follows: TGTGCCAGCAGTGAAGCTTCGGGGACTGGAAACACCATATATTTT. Translation gives CASSEASGTGNTIYF.

The rearrangement links TRBV6-5 to TRBJ2-1; 8 bases map to TRBD2. V was clipped by 10 bases and J by 5 bases; unmatched bases: 7. The germline V gene encodes CDR1 MNHEY and CDR2 SVGAGI. This CDR3 is built from 13 residues. Written as DNA, the CDR3 is TGTGCCATCGGGGGGACTAGGCACAATGAGCAGTTCTTC. Protein: CAIGGTRHNEQFF.

This clone appeared a few times. The chain links TRBV27 to TRBJ1-1; 10 bases are shared with TRBD1. CDR3 length: 18 residues. Germline loops: CDR1 MNHEY, CDR2 SMNVEV (reference sequence). Trimming cost V 0 bases and J 2 bases; bases outside gene matches: 9. This CDR3 is CASSLSPGQGIPNTEAFF. The CDR3, as DNA: TGTGCCAGCAGTTTATCACCGGGACAGGGGATCCCTAACACTGAAGCTTTCTTT.

The chain carries TRBV11-2 and TRBJ2-7; 12 bases line up with TRBD1. CDR3 length: 19 amino acids. Germline lookup yields CDR1 SGHAT and CDR2 FQNNGV. Losses at the gene ends were 4 bases for V and 4 bases for J; bases not matched to a gene: 17. In DNA form, the CDR3 reads TGTGCCAGCAGCTCCATCAACCGGGACAGGGGGCGTAGCGGGTACGAGCAGTACTTC. Its protein is CASSSINRDRGRSGYEQYF. The complete variable domain, with remaining parts taken from reference TRBV11-2 and TRBJ2-7, reads EAGVAQSPRYKIIEKRQSVAFWCNPISGHATLYWYQQILGQGPKLLIQFQNNGVVDDSQLPKDRFSAERLKGVDSTLKIQPAKLEDSAVYLCASSSINRDRGRSGYEQYFGPGTRLTVT.

The chain uses TRBV6-6 and TRBJ2-5, with TRBD1 as a possible D gene (6 bases). Per germline, CDR1 MNHNY and CDR2 SVGAGI (reference sequence). The CDR3 sequence is 16 residues long. V lost 0 bases, J lost 4 bases, and 15 bases lay in between. The CDR3 DNA reads as TGTGCCAGCAGTTACTCCCCGGGGCAGGGGAGAGAGACCCAGTACTTC. Translation: CASSYSPGQGRETQYF.

This chain connects TRBV5-1 to TRBJ1-4, with 9 bases lining up with TRBD1. CDR3 length equals 14 residues. Germline CDR1 and CDR2: SGHRS and YFSETQ. The trim removed 3 bases at V and 7 bases at J, leaving 4 bases unmatched. The CDR3: CASSYGTGIEKLFF. As DNA, the CDR3 is TGCGCCAGCAGCTATGGGACAGGGATTGAAAAACTGTTTTTT.

Only a few counts were recorded for this clone. The chain carries TRBV5-6 and TRBJ2-1; D might be TRBD2 (6 bases). Germline loops: CDR1 SGHDT, CDR2 YYEEEE. Trimming stripped 0 bases from V and 4 bases from J, with 14 bases between. The CDR3 runs to 16 residues. The chain's CDR3 is CASSLVLVSGYNEQFF. As DNA, the CDR3 is TGTGCCAGCAGCTTGGTTCTCGTTAGCGGATACAATGAGCAGTTCTTC.

The chain employs TRBV19 and TRBJ2-3; TRBD2 matches at 7 bases. Germline-derived CDR1 and CDR2 are LNHDA and SQIVND (reference sequence). The CDR3 is made up of 16 amino acids. J gave up 0 bases and V 4 bases, and 7 bases lay outside the gene matches. DNA of the CDR3: TGTGCCAGTAGTACCCTCCGGGAGGCTAGCACAGATACGCAGTATTTT. It encodes CASSTLREASTDTQYF.

Ten or more counts support this clone. The chain joins TRBV23-1 to TRBJ2-7; D perhaps matches TRBD1 (6 bases). TRBV23-1 counts as an open reading frame of uncertain function. Deletions cut 2 bases from V and 5 bases from J, with 25 bases between. The CDR3 extends over 18 amino acids. CDR3 nucleotides: TGCGCCAGCAGTCAAAGGTCACTCGGACAGTGGGTTTGGAACGAGCAGTACTTC. It codes for CASSQRSLGQWVWNEQYF.

This chain links TRBV6-6 with TRBJ1-1; 11 bases agree with TRBD1. J was trimmed by 5 bases and V by 0 bases; bases with no gene match: 2. The CDR3 runs 15 residues. Germline-derived CDR1 and CDR2 are MNHNY and SVGAGI (reference sequence). The DNA of the CDR3 is TGTGCCAGCAGTTACTCGGGACAGGGGGGTACTGAAGCTTTCTTT. Its translation: CASSYSGQGGTEAFF.

The chain uses TRBV11-1 and TRBJ2-7, with 7 bases that match TRBD1. V lost 3 bases to trimming and J lost 3 bases; unmatched junction nucleotides: 5. Germline V CDR1 and CDR2: SGHAT, FQDESV (reference sequence). CDR3 length equals 14 residues. CDR3 sequence (DNA): TGTGCCAGCAGCTTCAACAGGGGTGGCTACGAGCAGTACTTC. Translating it yields CASSFNRGGYEQYF.

This clone appeared a few times. V usage is TRBV5-5 and J usage is TRBJ2-7, with 9 bases that match TRBD2. The CDR3 runs 16 residues. The V gene's germline CDR1 is SGHKS and CDR2 YYEKEE (reference sequence). V was clipped by 0 bases and J by 1 base; unmatched bases: 5. Here the CDR3 DNA reads TGTGCCAGCAGCTTGGGGGGCGGGAGGGGATCCTACGAGCAGTACTTC. The encoded protein is CASSLGGGRGSYEQYF.

The CDR3 DNA follows: TGTGCCAGCAGAGACTTCTCCGGGACTAAGTCGAGAGATACGCAGTATTTT. Protein: CASRDFSGTKSRDTQYF. This chain joins TRBV2 and TRBJ2-3; 7 nucleotides agree with TRBD2. The CDR3 runs to 17 residues. Germline-derived CDR1 and CDR2 are SNHLY and FYNNEI. V lost 6 bases and J lost 5; bases outside the gene matches: 17.